This note documents a single T cell receptor beta chain sequence. The CDR3 spans 12 residues. The V end lost 2 bases, the J end lost 7 bases, and 8 bases lay between the germline ends. Germline CDR1 LGHNA, CDR2 YNFKEQ. Second doses that came at about 4 or about 12 weeks were put together. These data belong to a study of T cell responses to AZD1222 COVID-19 vaccine. The protocol was immunoSEQ multiplex PCR, while the TCRdb copy is restricted to in-frame clones and leaves out a portion. There are 80,000 to 100,000 clones in the sample; about 86% occur only once, and about 6% lies in the top ten. This specimen consisted of peripheral blood, obtained 28 days after the second AZD1222 dose. The sequence was obtained from an adult who received the AZD1222 COVID-19 vaccine. The chain combines TRBV4-2 with TRBJ2-5; D ambiguous. This CDR3 reads CASSQPEGTQYF. The CDR3 coding sequence is TGTGCCAGCAGCCAACCTGAAGGGACCCAGTACTTC.